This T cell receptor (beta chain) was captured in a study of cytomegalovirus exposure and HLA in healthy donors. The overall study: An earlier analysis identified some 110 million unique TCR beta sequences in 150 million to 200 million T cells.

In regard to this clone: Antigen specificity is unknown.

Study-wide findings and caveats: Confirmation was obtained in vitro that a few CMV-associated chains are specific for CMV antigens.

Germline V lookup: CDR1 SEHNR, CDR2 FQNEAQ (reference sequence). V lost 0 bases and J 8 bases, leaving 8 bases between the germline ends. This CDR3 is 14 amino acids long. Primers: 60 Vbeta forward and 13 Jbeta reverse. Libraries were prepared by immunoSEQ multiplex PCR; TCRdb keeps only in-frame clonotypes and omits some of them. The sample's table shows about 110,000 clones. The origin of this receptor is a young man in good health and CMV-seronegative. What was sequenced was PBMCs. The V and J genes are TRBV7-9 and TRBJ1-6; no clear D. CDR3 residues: CASSLALPYSPLHF. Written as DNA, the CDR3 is TGTGCCAGCAGCTTAGCTCTACCCTATTCACCCCTCCACTTT.